The rows below give T cell receptor beta chains drawn from one sample of a study of human T cells and chemical hapten exposure. TCRdb re-called the RACE reads with MiXCR, one entry per CDR3 protein. The sample includes about 120,000 distinct CDR3 sequences, about 13% of them seen just once. Source: whole blood, taken in connection with sensitization to the hapten diphenylcyclopropenone (DPC). The receptors were sampled from a man aged 18 to 30 with alopecia areata. Some clones in this sample may be carry-over from other donors' samples. The CDR3 runs from the conserved cysteine through the conserved F or W. A D gene is named only where the DNA matches it firmly. Only some rows state a clone size, as once, few, many or a class for expanded clones.

>TRBD1|TRBV5-1|TRBJ1-1|few
TGCGCCAGCAGCGCGACAGGGCTTGACACTGAAGCTTTCTTT
CASSATGLDTEAFF
>.|TRBV5-4|TRBJ2-2|few
TGTGCCAGCAGCGGTCACGGGGCCTCCGGGGAGCTGTTTTTT
CASSGHGASGELFF
>.|TRBV7-9|TRBJ1-3|.
TGTGCCAGCAGCCCCAGGACAGTAGGAAACACCATATATTTT
CASSPRTVGNTIYF
>.|TRBV28|TRBJ2-1|.
TGTGCCAGCAGTTTTCTGGCTGGAGAGCAGTTCTTC
CASSFLAGEQFF
>.|TRBV4-3|TRBJ1-1|few
TGCGCCAGCAGCCAAGAGGGAGGGGCAGGTAATACTGAAGCTTTCTTT
CASSQEGGAGNTEAFF
>.|TRBV29-1|TRBJ2-1|.
TGCAGCGTTGCGGGGGACAATGAGCAGTTCTTC
CSVAGDNEQFF
>.|TRBV6-5|TRBJ2-7|few
TGTGCCATCAAAAAGGTGGCGGCCTCCTACGAGCAGTACTTC
CAIKKVAASYEQYF
>TRBD1|TRBV6-1|TRBJ2-2|.
TGTGCCAGCAGTGTCCGGGACAGGGGGTACACCGGGGAGCTGTTTTTT
CASSVRDRGYTGELFF
>.|TRBV20-1|TRBJ1-2|.
TGCAGTGTCCGCCTGACCCCCCTCGGAGAAGGCTACACCTTC
CSVRLTPLGEGYTF
>.|TRBV5-1|TRBJ1-3|few
TGCGCCAGCAGCGGTGGAAACTCTGGAAACACCATATATTTT
CASSGGNSGNTIYF
>TRBD1|TRBV3-1|TRBJ1-5|many
TGTGCCAGCAGCCAAGATACAGGGGGCGTGAGGTGGAGCAATCAGCCCCAGCATTTT
CASSQDTGGVRWSNQPQHF
>.|TRBV14|TRBJ2-1|few
TGTGCCAGCAGCCAAGGACCTGGTGATGAGCAGTTCTTC
CASSQGPGDEQFF
>.|TRBV13|TRBJ2-4|.
TGTGCCAGCACCGAGGAAGGGGCCAAAAACATTCAGTACTTC
CASTEEGAKNIQYF
>.|TRBV29-1|TRBJ2-1|few
TGCAGCGTTGTTCTAGGGAGCACCTACAATGAGCAGTTCTTC
CSVVLGSTYNEQFF
>.|TRBV3-1|TRBJ1-4|few
TGTGCCAGCAGCCAATTTACAGGGCAGGGGTCCGTTTTT
CASSQFTGQGSVF
>.|TRBV27|TRBJ1-5|few
TGTGCCAGCAGTTTAAGATGGGGTACTCAGCCCCAGCATTTT
CASSLRWGTQPQHF
>TRBD1|TRBV19|TRBJ2-2|few
TGTGCCAGTAGTGGACAGGGGGGCCCCGGGGAGCTGTTTTTT
CASSGQGGPGELFF
>.|TRBV29-1|TRBJ1-2|few
TGCAGCTCGCGGGGGGGTTCTTTTCCGAACTATGGCTACACCTTC
CSSRGGSFPNYGYTF
>.|TRBV7-2|TRBJ1-4|.
TGTGCCAGCAGCTTAGTCACAGGCGGTTCAAGAAAACTGTTTTTT
CASSLVTGGSRKLFF
>.|TRBV11-2|TRBJ2-1|.
TGTGCCAGCAGCATTGGGATTAGCCGGCAGTTCTTC
CASSIGISRQFF
>.|TRBV27|TRBJ2-7|few
TGTGCCAGCAGTTTGTGGGACAAAAAATACGAGCAGTACTTC
CASSLWDKKYEQYF
>TRBD1|TRBV5-1|TRBJ2-4|few
TGCGCCAGCAGCCTAAGCCGGGACAGGCGAGACATTCAGTACTTC
CASSLSRDRRDIQYF